These T cell receptor beta chains were read from a single sample in a study of T cell clones after liver transplantation. Clones were read by immunoSEQ multiplex PCR, and TCRdb kept only the in-frame ones, dropping some. Counted here are tens of thousands of clones, 70% to 80% occurring once; the ten biggest clones make up about 2.6%. The sample here was CD4+ T cells from blood, taken at the approximately 16-month timepoint. These receptors all come from a human patient who received a liver transplant. The graft donor may have given rise to some T cells. Each CDR3 is given with its conserved first and last residue. D genes are given only for firm matches. For some rows the clone size is stated as once, few or many, or as a class when expanded; others skip it.

j_call v_call clone_size d_call cdr3_aa cdr3_nt
TRBJ1-5 TRBV6-5 . . CASGDRGGNQPQHF TGTGCCAGCGGTGACAGAGGGGGCAATCAGCCCCAGCATTTT
TRBJ2-7 TRBV18 . . CASSPLPRDNYEQYF TGTGCCAGCTCACCACTCCCCCGGGACAATTACGAGCAGTACTTC
TRBJ2-3 TRBV5-1 . . CATKELVSEDTQYF TGCGCCACTAAAGAACTAGTTTCAGAAGATACGCAGTATTTT
TRBJ2-1 TRBV7-9 . . CASSLEPRIRQFF TGTGCCAGCAGCTTAGAGCCCCGGATCCGGCAGTTCTTC
TRBJ2-2 TRBV27 . . CASMRGKLTGELFF TGTGCCAGCATGAGGGGGAAATTAACCGGGGAGCTGTTTTTT
TRBJ1-5 TRBV28 once . CASSLSGNNQPQHF TGTGCCAGCAGTTTATCAGGGAACAATCAGCCCCAGCATTTT
TRBJ2-3 TRBV9 . . CASSVGGRTSSTDTQYF TGTGCCAGCAGCGTAGGGGGACGGACCTCTAGCACAGATACGCAGTATTTT
TRBJ2-4 TRBV19 . TRBD1 CASSQLPGGATKNIQYF TGTGCCAGTAGTCAATTACCAGGGGGCGCAACCAAAAACATTCAGTACTTC
TRBJ2-7 TRBV30 . . CAWRSNRAYEQYF TGTGCCTGGAGAAGTAACAGGGCGTACGAGCAGTACTTC
TRBJ2-7 TRBV28 few TRBD1 CASTPGQASYEQYF TGTGCCAGCACCCCGGGACAGGCGTCCTACGAGCAGTACTTC
TRBJ2-5 TRBV5-1 . . CASSPGTGEETQYF TGCGCCAGCAGCCCCGGGACTGGAGAGGAGACCCAGTACTTC
TRBJ1-4 TRBV18 . TRBD1 CASSPPGTGGEKLFF TGTGCCAGCTCACCACCGGGGACAGGGGGTGAAAAACTGTTTTTT
TRBJ1-6 TRBV6-1 . TRBD1 CASSSDRDNSPLHF TGTGCCAGCAGTAGTGACAGGGATAATTCACCCCTCCACTTT
TRBJ1-4 TRBV5-6 . . CASSPRRTATNEKLFF TGTGCCAGCAGCCCCCGACGGACAGCAACTAATGAAAAACTGTTTTTT
TRBJ2-3 TRBV7-9 . . CASSLASGLTDTQYF TGTGCCAGCAGCTTAGCTAGCGGTCTCACAGATACGCAGTATTTT
TRBJ1-2 TRBV6-5 . TRBD1 CASSLKYQGVRGYTF TGTGCCAGCAGTTTAAAGTACCAGGGGGTGAGAGGCTACACCTTC
TRBJ1-2 TRBV28 . TRBD1 CASSSGTGTGGYTF TGTGCCAGCAGTTCCGGGACAGGGACGGGGGGCTACACCTTC
TRBJ2-1 TRBV30 . TRBD1 CAWSVWTGAAYNEQFF TGTGCCTGGAGTGTGTGGACAGGGGCAGCCTACAATGAGCAGTTCTTC
TRBJ2-1 TRBV30 . . CAWARHYNEQFF TGTGCCTGGGCCCGACACTACAATGAGCAGTTCTTC
TRBJ2-4 TRBV7-2 once TRBD2 CASSRAGLAKNIQYF TGTGCCAGCAGCCGAGCGGGACTAGCCAAAAACATTCAGTACTTC
TRBJ1-2 TRBV6-6 . . CAIKKGEDGYTF TGTGCCATCAAAAAGGGGGAGGATGGCTACACCTTC
TRBJ1-5 TRBV19 many . CASSVRTGTLQPQHF TGTGCCAGTAGTGTCCGGACTGGGACTCTTCAGCCCCAGCATTTT
TRBJ2-7 TRBV6-1 . . CASSFEFGPVKEQYF TGTGCCAGCAGTTTTGAGTTCGGTCCGGTGAAGGAGCAGTACTTC
TRBJ1-2 TRBV7-2 . . CASSPEVRWGYTF TGTGCCAGCAGCCCAGAGGTCCGGTGGGGCTACACCTTC
TRBJ2-5 TRBV29-1 . TRBD1 CSVHRGETQYF TGCAGCGTCCACAGGGGAGAGACCCAGTACTTC
TRBJ1-4 TRBV30 . . CASAAGWSEKLFF TGTGCCTCGGCCGCGGGGTGGAGTGAAAAACTGTTTTTT
TRBJ1-2 TRBV2 . . CASSPLDGNYGYTF TGTGCCAGCAGCCCCTTGGACGGGAACTATGGCTACACCTTC
TRBJ2-3 TRBV2 once . CASIMAATDTQYF TGTGCCAGCATAATGGCGGCGACAGATACGCAGTATTTT
TRBJ1-5 TRBV18 . TRBD1 CASSSAGGRNQPQHF TGTGCCAGCTCATCCGCAGGGGGTAGGAATCAGCCCCAGCATTTT
TRBJ1-2 TRBV5-4 . TRBD1 CASSLPGGNYGYTF TGTGCCAGCAGCTTGCCAGGGGGCAACTATGGCTACACCTTC
TRBJ1-1 TRBV19 few . CASSDSLVRTEAFF TGTGCCAGTAGTGACTCATTGGTTCGCACTGAAGCTTTCTTT
TRBJ1-4 TRBV28 once . CASSLVSRSNEKLFF TGTGCCAGCAGTTTAGTGTCCAGATCGAATGAAAAACTGTTTTTT
TRBJ2-1 TRBV29-1 once . CSVDDRVGRNEQFF TGCAGCGTTGATGACAGGGTGGGGAGGAATGAGCAGTTCTTC
TRBJ2-7 TRBV30 few . CAWSVREEQYF TGTGCCTGGAGTGTTAGGGAGGAGCAGTACTTC
TRBJ2-2 TRBV29-1 . . CSVAGKGGAGTGELFF TGCAGCGTGGCGGGAAAAGGCGGGGCGGGTACCGGGGAGCTGTTTTTT
TRBJ2-2 TRBV7-2 . . CASSLKGSGSPGELFF TGTGCCAGCAGCTTAAAGGGGTCAGGGAGTCCCGGGGAGCTGTTTTTT
TRBJ1-6 TRBV10-1 . TRBD1 CASSGTGEAHSPLHF TGCGCCAGCAGTGGGACAGGGGAAGCCCATTCACCCCTCCACTTT
TRBJ1-5 TRBV27 few TRBD1 CASRDRGQGNQPQHF TGTGCCAGCAGGGACAGGGGGCAGGGCAATCAGCCCCAGCATTTT
TRBJ2-1 TRBV5-1 . . CASSLTSYNEQFF TGCGCCAGCAGCCTGACTAGCTACAATGAGCAGTTCTTC
TRBJ1-1 TRBV6-5 few . CASSYEAKRTEAFF TGTGCCAGCAGTTACGAGGCCAAACGGACTGAAGCTTTCTTT
TRBJ1-4 TRBV4-1 . TRBD1 CASSQVGTGNEKLFF TGCGCCAGCAGCCAAGTAGGGACAGGGAATGAAAAACTGTTTTTT
TRBJ2-2 TRBV27 . . CASSKSGSAGELFF TGTGCCAGCAGTAAGTCAGGGTCGGCCGGGGAGCTGTTTTTT
TRBJ2-1 TRBV11-2 few TRBD2 CASSNALAGGPHNEQFF TGTGCCAGCAGCAACGCCTTAGCGGGAGGGCCCCACAATGAGCAGTTCTTC
TRBJ2-3 TRBV5-1 . TRBD1 CASRSGTGADTQYF TGCGCCAGCAGATCCGGGACAGGGGCAGATACGCAGTATTTT
TRBJ1-2 TRBV29-1 . . CSVDPSGTSYGYTF TGCAGCGTTGATCCCTCCGGGACAAGCTATGGCTACACCTTC
TRBJ2-1 TRBV2 . . CASSELVNNEQFF TGTGCCAGCAGTGAACTAGTAAACAATGAGCAGTTCTTC
TRBJ1-1 TRBV20-1 . . CSASQSTEAFF TGCAGTGCTAGCCAAAGTACTGAAGCTTTCTTT
TRBJ2-3 TRBV7-9 . . CASSLDRARNEDTQYF TGTGCCAGCAGCTTAGATCGGGCCAGGAACGAGGATACGCAGTATTTT
TRBJ1-5 TRBV10-3 . TRBD1 CATLDRAHPSSNQPQHF TGTGCCACGTTGGACAGGGCGCATCCTTCTAGCAATCAGCCCCAGCATTTT
TRBJ1-2 TRBV5-5 . TRBD1 CASSLFGTGEGGYTF TGTGCCAGCAGCTTGTTTGGGACAGGGGAAGGAGGCTACACCTTC
TRBJ2-2 TRBV19 . . CATRRGGTGELFF TGTGCCACCCGAAGAGGGGGGACCGGGGAGCTGTTTTTT
TRBJ2-1 TRBV2 . . CASSESSLRQFF TGTGCCAGCAGTGAATCCTCCCTGCGGCAGTTCTTC
TRBJ1-4 TRBV19 . . CASSTHTTINEKLFF TGTGCCAGTAGTACCCACACCACCATTAATGAAAAACTGTTTTTT
TRBJ2-2 TRBV7-2 once TRBD1 CASSHPGQGKELFF TGTGCCAGCAGCCATCCGGGACAGGGGAAGGAGCTGTTTTTT
TRBJ2-1 TRBV7-2 few . CASSLEGLKDNEQFF TGTGCCAGCAGCTTAGAGGGACTTAAGGACAATGAGCAGTTCTTC
TRBJ1-6 TRBV5-4 once . CASSGFGPNSPLHF TGTGCCAGCAGCGGGTTCGGTCCTAATTCACCCCTCCACTTT
TRBJ2-3 TRBV28 . TRBD1 CASSPGQDFTDTQYF TGTGCCAGCAGTCCGGGACAGGATTTCACAGATACGCAGTATTTT
TRBJ1-2 TRBV7-2 . TRBD1 CASSRRQGTGGYTF TGTGCCAGCAGCCGTAGACAGGGCACGGGGGGCTACACCTTC